Reported below is one T cell receptor beta chain. The data originate from a study of OX40 agonist ivuxolimab in advanced cancers. Study summary: Having had anti-PD-1, anti-PD-L1 or anti-CTLA-4 therapy before was allowed, and about 40% had some.

Blood specimens came from baseline, cycle 4 day 1, and cycle 7 day 1. Sequencing was performed with immunoSEQ multiplex PCR; in TCRdb, only in-frame clones are kept and a portion is missing. The sample includes about 79,000 clones, about nine tenths seen only once; the top ten take around 4.3%. Germline CDR1 is SGHTA and CDR2 is FQGNSA. V lost 3 bases to trimming and J lost 7 bases; unmatched junction nucleotides: 5. The CDR3 has 13 amino acids. The sequence derives from an adult with an advanced solid tumor such as melanoma, head and neck, liver or kidney cancer. Material: CD4+ or CD8+ T cells sorted from blood, obtained in a trial of the OX40 agonist ivuxolimab. The chain combines TRBV7-2 with TRBJ1-2, with 7 bases that match TRBD1. The CDR3 coding sequence is TGTGCCAGCAGCTTCGACAGGGTTGGTGGCTACACCTTC. This sequence encodes CASSFDRVGGYTF.